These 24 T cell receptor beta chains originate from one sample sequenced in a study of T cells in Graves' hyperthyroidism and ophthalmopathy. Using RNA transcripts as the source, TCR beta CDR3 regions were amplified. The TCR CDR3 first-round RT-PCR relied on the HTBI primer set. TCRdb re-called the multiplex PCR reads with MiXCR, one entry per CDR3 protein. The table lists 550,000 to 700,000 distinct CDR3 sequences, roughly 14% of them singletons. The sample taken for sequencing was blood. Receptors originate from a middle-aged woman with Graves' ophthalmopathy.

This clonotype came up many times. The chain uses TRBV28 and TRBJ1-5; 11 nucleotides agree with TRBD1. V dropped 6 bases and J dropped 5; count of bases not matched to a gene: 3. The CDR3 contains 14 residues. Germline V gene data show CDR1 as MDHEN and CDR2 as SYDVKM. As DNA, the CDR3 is TGTGCCAGCAGGCGGGACAGGGGGTATCAGCCCCAGCATTTT. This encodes CASRRDRGYQPQHF.

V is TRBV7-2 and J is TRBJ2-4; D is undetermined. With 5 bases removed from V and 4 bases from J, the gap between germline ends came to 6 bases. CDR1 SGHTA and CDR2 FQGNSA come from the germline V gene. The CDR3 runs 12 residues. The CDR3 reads CASSPHKNIQYF. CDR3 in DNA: TGTGCCAGCAGCCCGCATAAAAACATTCAGTACTTC.

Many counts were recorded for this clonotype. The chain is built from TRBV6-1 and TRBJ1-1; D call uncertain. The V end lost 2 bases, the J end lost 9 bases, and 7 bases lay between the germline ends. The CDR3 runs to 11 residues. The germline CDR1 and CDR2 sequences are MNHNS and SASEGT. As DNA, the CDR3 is TGTGCCAGCAGTGAATGGGATCAAGCTTTCTTT. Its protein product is CASSEWDQAFF.

The CDR3, as DNA: TGTGCCAGCAGCCTCGGGAATCGGAATACGCAGTATTTT. Encoded protein: CASSLGNRNTQYF. The chain joins TRBV7-2 to TRBJ2-3; TRBD2 is a possible D gene (5 bases). V gave up 5 bases and J gave up 7 bases, with 13 bases separating them. CDR1 and CDR2 from the germline V gene are SGHTA and FQGNSA. The CDR3 runs 13 residues.

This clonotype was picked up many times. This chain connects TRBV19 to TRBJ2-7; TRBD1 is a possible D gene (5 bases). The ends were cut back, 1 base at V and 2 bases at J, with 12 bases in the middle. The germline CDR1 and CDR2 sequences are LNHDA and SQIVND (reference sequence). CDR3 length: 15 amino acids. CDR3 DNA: TGTGCCAGTAGTATAGCAGACAGTGACCCCTACGAGCAGTACTTC. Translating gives CASSIADSDPYEQYF.

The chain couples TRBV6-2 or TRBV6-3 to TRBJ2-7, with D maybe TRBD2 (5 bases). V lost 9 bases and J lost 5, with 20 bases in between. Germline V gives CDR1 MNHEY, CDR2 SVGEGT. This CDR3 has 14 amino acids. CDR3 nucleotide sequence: TGTGCCAGACCCCAACTAGTTTCATTGGACGAGCAGTACTTC. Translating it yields CARPQLVSLDEQYF.

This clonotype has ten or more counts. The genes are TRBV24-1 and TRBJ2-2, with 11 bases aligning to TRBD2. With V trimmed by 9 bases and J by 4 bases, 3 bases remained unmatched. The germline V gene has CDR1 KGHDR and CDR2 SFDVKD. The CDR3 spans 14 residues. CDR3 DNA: TGTGCCACCGGACTAGCGGGCTCCACCGGGGAGCTGTTTTTT. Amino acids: CATGLAGSTGELFF.

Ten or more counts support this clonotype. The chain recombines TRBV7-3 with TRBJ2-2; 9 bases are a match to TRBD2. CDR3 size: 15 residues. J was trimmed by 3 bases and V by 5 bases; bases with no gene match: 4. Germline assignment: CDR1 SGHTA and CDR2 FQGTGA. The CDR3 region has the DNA TGTGCCAGCAGCATATTAGCGGGAGACACCGGGGAGCTGTTTTTT. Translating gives CASSILAGDTGELFF.

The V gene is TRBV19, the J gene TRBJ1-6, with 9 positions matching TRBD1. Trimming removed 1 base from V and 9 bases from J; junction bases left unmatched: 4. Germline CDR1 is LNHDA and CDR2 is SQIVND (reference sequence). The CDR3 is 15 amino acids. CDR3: CASSIAGQGGSPLHF. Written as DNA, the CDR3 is TGTGCCAGTAGTATAGCGGGACAGGGTGGTTCACCCCTCCACTTT. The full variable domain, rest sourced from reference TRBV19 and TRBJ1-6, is DGGITQSPKYLFRKEGQNVTLSCEQNLNHDAMYWYRQDPGQGLRLIYYSQIVNDFQKGDIAEGYSVSREKKESFPLTVTSAQKNPTAFYLCASSIAGQGGSPLHFGNGTRLTVT.

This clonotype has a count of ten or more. DNA of the CDR3: TGTGCCAGCGGCAATAACCAAGAGACCCAGTACTTC. Encoded protein: CASGNNQETQYF. The chain joins TRBV7-3 to TRBJ2-5; D gene uncertain. V was trimmed by 8 bases and J by 0 bases, leaving 7 bases between them. The length of the CDR3 is 12 residues. Germline V gene sequence: CDR1 SGHTA, CDR2 FQGTGA.

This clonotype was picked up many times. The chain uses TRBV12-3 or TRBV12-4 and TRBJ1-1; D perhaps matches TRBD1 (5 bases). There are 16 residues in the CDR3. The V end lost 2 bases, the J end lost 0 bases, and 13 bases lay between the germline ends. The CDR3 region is CASSLLEGIMNTEAFF. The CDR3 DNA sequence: TGTGCCAGCAGTTTACTCGAGGGGATTATGAACACTGAAGCTTTCTTT.

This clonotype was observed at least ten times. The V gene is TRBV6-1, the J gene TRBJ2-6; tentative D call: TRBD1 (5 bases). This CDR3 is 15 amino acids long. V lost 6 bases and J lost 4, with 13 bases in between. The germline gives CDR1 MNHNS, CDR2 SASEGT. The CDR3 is CASSPQGGGANVLTF. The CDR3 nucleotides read TGTGCCAGCAGCCCCCAGGGTGGGGGGGCCAACGTCCTGACTTTC.

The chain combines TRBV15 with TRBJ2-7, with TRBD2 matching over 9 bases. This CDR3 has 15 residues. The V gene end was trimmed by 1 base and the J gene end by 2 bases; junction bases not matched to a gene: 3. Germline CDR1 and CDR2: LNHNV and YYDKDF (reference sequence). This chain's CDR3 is CATSRGSSGTYEQYF. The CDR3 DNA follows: TGTGCCACCAGCAGAGGATCTAGCGGGACCTACGAGCAGTACTTC.

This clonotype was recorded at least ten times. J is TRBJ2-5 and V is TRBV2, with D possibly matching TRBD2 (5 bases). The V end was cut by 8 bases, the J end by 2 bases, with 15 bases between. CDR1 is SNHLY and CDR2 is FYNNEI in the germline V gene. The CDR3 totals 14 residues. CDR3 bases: TGTGCCAGCTTGTCACGTTCGGGGCAAGAGACCCAGTACTTC. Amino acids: CASLSRSGQETQYF.

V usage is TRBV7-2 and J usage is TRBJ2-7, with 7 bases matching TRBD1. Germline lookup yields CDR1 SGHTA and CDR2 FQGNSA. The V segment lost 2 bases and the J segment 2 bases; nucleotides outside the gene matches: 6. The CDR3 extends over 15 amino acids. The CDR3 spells CASSLTGTAAYEQYF. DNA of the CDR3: TGTGCCAGCAGCTTAACCGGGACAGCAGCCTACGAGCAGTACTTC.

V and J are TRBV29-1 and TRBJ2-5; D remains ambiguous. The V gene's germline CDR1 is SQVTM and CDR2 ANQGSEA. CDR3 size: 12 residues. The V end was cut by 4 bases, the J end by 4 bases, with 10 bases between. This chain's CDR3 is CSVVMVGETQYF. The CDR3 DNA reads TGCAGCGTTGTCATGGTAGGAGAGACCCAGTACTTC. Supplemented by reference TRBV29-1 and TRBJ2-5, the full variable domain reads SAVISQKPSRDICQRGTSLTIQCQVDSQVTMMFWYRQQPGQSLTLIATANQGSEATYESGFVIDKFPISRPNLTFSTLTVSNMSPEDSSIYLCSVVMVGETQYFGPGTRLLVL.

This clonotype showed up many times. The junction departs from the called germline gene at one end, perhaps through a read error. The CDR3 loop reads CANSLVRQGSSEAFF. The CDR3, as DNA: TGTGCCAACAGCTTAGTACGACAGGGGAGCTCTGAAGCTTTCTTT. This sequence joins TRBV11-2 and TRBJ1-1; TRBD1 matches at 8 bases. Germline values: CDR1 SGHAT, CDR2 FQNNGV. The CDR3 has 15 amino acids.

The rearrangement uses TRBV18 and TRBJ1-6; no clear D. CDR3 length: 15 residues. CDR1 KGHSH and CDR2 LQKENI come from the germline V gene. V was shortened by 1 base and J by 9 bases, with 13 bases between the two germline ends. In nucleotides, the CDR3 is TGTGCCAGCTCACCACGAGAAAGTCTTCGTTCACCCCTCCACTTT. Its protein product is CASSPRESLRSPLHF.

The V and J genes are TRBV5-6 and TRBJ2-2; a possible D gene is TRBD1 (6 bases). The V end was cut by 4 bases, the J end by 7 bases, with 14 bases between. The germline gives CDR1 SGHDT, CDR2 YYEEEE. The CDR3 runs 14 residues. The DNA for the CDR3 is TGTGCCAGCAGCAAACAGGGAAATATCGGGGAGCTGTTTTTT. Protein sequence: CASSKQGNIGELFF.

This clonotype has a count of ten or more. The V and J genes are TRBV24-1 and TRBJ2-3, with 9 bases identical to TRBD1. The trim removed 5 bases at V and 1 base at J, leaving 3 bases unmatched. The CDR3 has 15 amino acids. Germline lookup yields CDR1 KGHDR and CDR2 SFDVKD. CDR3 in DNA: TGTGCCACCAGTGGTTGGACAGGGGGCACAGATACGCAGTATTTT. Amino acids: CATSGWTGGTDTQYF.

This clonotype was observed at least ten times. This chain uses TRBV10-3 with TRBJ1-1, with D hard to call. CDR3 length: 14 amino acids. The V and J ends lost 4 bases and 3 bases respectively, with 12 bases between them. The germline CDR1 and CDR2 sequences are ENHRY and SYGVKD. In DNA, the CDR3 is TGTGCCATCAGTGGAGTGGGAAGGGACACTGAAGCTTTCTTT. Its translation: CAISGVGRDTEAFF.

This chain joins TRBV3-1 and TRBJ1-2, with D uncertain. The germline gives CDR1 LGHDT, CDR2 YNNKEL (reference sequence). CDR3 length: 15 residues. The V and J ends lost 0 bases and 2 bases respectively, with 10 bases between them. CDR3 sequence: CASSQERPGNYGYTF. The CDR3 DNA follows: TGTGCCAGCAGCCAAGAGAGGCCCGGGAACTATGGCTACACCTTC.

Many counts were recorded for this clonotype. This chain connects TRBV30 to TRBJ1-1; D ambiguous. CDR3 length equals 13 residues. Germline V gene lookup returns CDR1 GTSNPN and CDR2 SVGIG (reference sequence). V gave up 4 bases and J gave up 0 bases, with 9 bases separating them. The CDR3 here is CAWTRLMNTEAFF. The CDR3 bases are TGTGCCTGGACCAGGTTGATGAACACTGAAGCTTTCTTT.

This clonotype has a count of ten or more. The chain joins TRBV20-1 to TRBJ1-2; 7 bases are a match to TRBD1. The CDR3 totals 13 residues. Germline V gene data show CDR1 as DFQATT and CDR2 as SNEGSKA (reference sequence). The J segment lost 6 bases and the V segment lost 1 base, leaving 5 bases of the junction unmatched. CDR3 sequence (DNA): TGCAGTGCTAGAGGAGGGACAGCCCATGGCTACACCTTC. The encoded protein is CSARGGTAHGYTF.